This T cell receptor beta chain was recovered during a study of prognosis after radiotherapy for stage I lung cancer (dated by TCRdb to 2020 to 2023). For the study in its entirety: Between early 2018 and early 2019, 15 to 20 stage I NSCLC patients were enrolled in Nanjing, China. Tumor histology was squamous cell carcinoma in several patients and adenocarcinoma in approximately 11. Every patient was regarded as medically inoperable, because of comorbidities in around 12 cases and refusal of surgery in six to eight cases. Peripheral blood TCR beta repertoires were profiled in stage I NSCLC patients before and after stereotactic body radiotherapy, and the study then linked these repertoires to distant failure. No patient received concurrent therapy alongside SBRT. Distant metastases were developed by four of the 19 patients after SBRT, at a median of roughly 7 months, whereas no significant progression was observed in the other 15 patients. Stage I lung tumors that were newly diagnosed and primary were found in 15 or so patients, while a few patients had oligometastatic NSCLC after surgical resection of the primary tumor. Image-guided IMRT or VMAT was used to deliver SBRT in 3 to 5 fractions at a biologically effective dose of at least 100 Gy. The study sequenced around 40 blood samples from about 19 patients, one before and one after SBRT per patient. The cohort comprised 13 men and five or six women with a median age of approximately 70 years, ranging from about 53 to 84 years.

The CDR3 numbers 14 residues from cysteine through phenylalanine. The CDR3 DNA has 42 bases and is translated from base 1. The V and J ends are trimmed by 3 bases and 7 bases, leaving 12 bases between them. Results and caveats for the whole study, not just this receptor: None of the reported P values were adjusted for multiple comparisons. After SBRT, the count of unique TCR clones dropped from a median of around 10,000 beforehand to roughly 7,100 afterward (Wilcoxon paired P=0.011). Limitations of the study included a small cohort and short follow-up, and the study findings need independent validation. Whether the expanded TCR clones were tumor-specific was not determined. Post-SBRT Shannon entropy and its change from baseline were lower in patients who developed distant metastases; baseline Shannon entropy was not associated with metastases. Differences in TRBV and TRBJ usage frequencies by metastasis status were reportedly observed in two V genes at baseline and in roughly ten V and two J genes after SBRT.

The TCR beta CDR3 region was amplified from genomic DNA by two rounds of multiplex PCR. In the first PCR round, primers specific to each TRBV and TRBJ gene were used, and the primer sequences were filed in Chinese patent CN105087789A. Universal primers were used in the second round of PCR. The Roche High Pure PCR Template Preparation Kit was used to extract genomic DNA from frozen PBMCs. The libraries underwent paired-end sequencing with 151 bp reads on an Illumina HiSeq 3000. The authors' analysis ran thus. CutAdapt was used to remove raw reads lacking the multiplex PCR primer sequences. High-quality paired reads were merged into contigs with PEAR. By aligning each contig to reference sequences, MiXCR assigned the TRB V, D and J gene segments to that contig. CDR3 sequences were clustered by base quality and sequence similarity to remove sequencing errors. Shannon entropy normalized by the natural log of productive TCR sequence number was used as the measure of diversity. One minus Shannon entropy divided by the natural log of the number of unique clonotypes was used as the definition of clonality. Using the Youden index from ROC curves, the researchers picked the repertoire-metric cut-offs for progression-free survival, and all analyses were carried out in R 3.5.3. Clones were called with MiXCR by TCRdb after fastp trimmed the public reads at Q25, and only in-frame beta chains were retained. Identical CDR3 proteins give one entry, which carries the most common genes and DNA. TCRdb, not the original authors, processed these V and J calls. This sample comprises approximately 51,000 distinct CDR3 sequences, about 32% of them detected only once. The ten most abundant clones make up just under 9.5% of the sample.

This clonotype was seen repeatedly, ten times or more. It has no known antigen specificity. Base qualities were left out, and no much larger clone turns up one base away. All patients had node-negative disease on CT and PET/CT, and none had a history of other malignancies or prior chemotherapy or radiotherapy. Six milliliters of peripheral venous blood were drawn into EDTA tubes at each of two time points. Ficoll-Paque Plus density-gradient centrifugation was used to isolate PBMCs. Right after collection, samples were kept at -80 degrees C until analysis. The sequence was obtained from a donor aged 50 or older with non-small cell lung cancer. The chain was built from TRBV12-3 or TRBV12-4 and TRBJ2-2; TRBD2 might be the D gene, on 5 matching bases. The material sequenced was PBMCs, taken before or after stereotactic body radiation therapy (not recorded which). The nucleotides read TGTGCCAGCAGTTTTGGCGGGCGTCTCGGGGAGCTGTTTTTT. The resulting protein is CASSFGGRLGELFF.